Presented here are 10 T cell receptor beta chains from one specimen sequenced in a study of blood T cell repertoires in COVID-19. The protocol was immunoSEQ multiplex PCR, while the TCRdb copy is restricted to in-frame clones and leaves out a portion. The table includes about 86,000 clones, 65% to 85% detected once. The sample comprised peripheral blood. The receptor set was obtained from an older man with acute or convalescent COVID-19.

This clone was recorded a few times. The chain has TRBV5-4 and TRBJ2-3, with a possible D match to TRBD1 (6 bases). In germline, CDR1 is SGHNT, CDR2 YYREEE (reference sequence). The CDR3 is 14 amino acids. Trimming pared 4 bases from V and 2 bases from J, leaving 11 bases between. Here the CDR3 DNA reads TGTGCCAGCAGCCCAGGGGCGAACACAGATACGCAGTATTTT. It encodes CASSPGANTDTQYF.

This clone was detected only a few times. This rearrangement joins TRBV5-1 to TRBJ2-2, with D tentatively TRBD1 (6 bases). Trimming shortened V by 0 bases and J by 1 base, and 7 bases separated the two germline ends. CDR3 length: 15 residues. The germline gives CDR1 SGHRS, CDR2 YFSETQ. For the CDR3, the DNA is TGCGCCAGCAGCTTGGAGGGGGTGAACACCGGGGAGCTGTTTTTT. It codes for CASSLEGVNTGELFF.

The chain links TRBV5-5 to TRBJ1-5; D is uncertain. Deletions cut 0 bases from V and 0 bases from J, with 16 bases between. This CDR3 spans 18 amino acids. CDR1 and CDR2 from the germline V gene are SGHKS and YYEKEE (reference sequence). The CDR3 region is CASSLEATQAYSNQPQHF. Here the CDR3 DNA reads TGTGCCAGCAGCTTGGAAGCGACGCAAGCATATAGCAATCAGCCCCAGCATTTT.

This chain joins TRBV11-2 and TRBJ1-4; 8 positions agree with TRBD1. The CDR3 extends over 14 amino acids. J lost 3 bases, V lost 5 bases, and 2 bases had no gene match. CDR1 is SGHAT, CDR2 FQNNGV, per germline. In nucleotides, the CDR3 is TGTGCCAGCAGCCCGACAGGGGCTAATGAAAAACTGTTTTTT. Protein: CASSPTGANEKLFF.

This sequence joins TRBV5-4 and TRBJ2-3, with D tentatively TRBD2 (6 bases). The CDR3 runs to 13 residues. Deletions cut 2 bases from V and 3 bases from J, with 7 bases between. CDR1 is SGHNT, CDR2 YYREEE, per germline (reference sequence). CDR3: CASSFGTTDTQYF. The CDR3 region has the DNA TGTGCCAGCAGCTTCGGGACTACAGATACGCAGTATTTT.

The V and J genes are TRBV5-1 and TRBJ2-2; 9 positions agree with TRBD2. J was trimmed by 1 base and V by 1 base; bases with no gene match: 8. Germline CDR1 is SGHRS and CDR2 is YFSETQ. CDR3 size: 18 residues. CDR3 residues: CASSLTAGGRGNTGELFF. The CDR3 DNA sequence: TGCGCCAGCAGCTTGACGGCGGGGGGGCGAGGGAACACCGGGGAGCTGTTTTTT. The variable domain in full, completed from reference TRBV5-1 and TRBJ2-2, reads KAGVTQTPRYLIKTRGQQVTLSCSPISGHRSVSWYQQTPGQGLQFLFEYFSETQRNKGNFPGRFSGRQFSNSRSEMNVSTLELGDSALYLCASSLTAGGRGNTGELFFGEGSRLTVL.

This chain links TRBV19 with TRBJ1-5; 10 nucleotides align to TRBD1. V trimming: 3 bases; J trimming: 7 bases; junction bases outside the gene matches: 3. CDR1 and CDR2 (germline): LNHDA, SQIVND (reference sequence). The length of the CDR3 is 14 residues. CDR3 region: CASSIGTGEQPQHF. The CDR3 region has the DNA TGTGCCAGTAGTATTGGGACAGGGGAACAGCCCCAGCATTTT.

The J gene is TRBJ2-1, the V gene TRBV11-2; D possibly corresponds to TRBD1 (5 bases). The CDR3 totals 14 residues. Trimming took 5 bases from V and 5 from J, leaving 13 bases between them. The germline V gene has CDR1 SGHAT and CDR2 FQNNGV. The CDR3: CASSVGHYNNEQFF. The CDR3 DNA follows: TGTGCCAGCAGCGTCGGACACTACAACAATGAGCAGTTCTTC. Full variable domain (remainder filled in from reference TRBV11-2 and TRBJ2-1): EAGVAQSPRYKIIEKRQSVAFWCNPISGHATLYWYQQILGQGPKLLIQFQNNGVVDDSQLPKDRFSAERLKGVDSTLKIQPAKLEDSAVYLCASSVGHYNNEQFFGPGTRLTVL.

This clone was recorded a few times. This chain links TRBV5-6 with TRBJ2-7; 7 bases align to TRBD2. CDR1 and CDR2 from the germline V gene are SGHDT and YYEEEE. V lost 1 base and J lost 4; bases outside the gene matches: 2. The CDR3 covers 13 residues. The CDR3 DNA sequence: TGTGCCAGCAGCTTGCCTAGCGGTTACGAGCAGTACGTC. Protein sequence: CASSLPSGYEQYV.

The chain's CDR3 is CASSRTDSGNTIYF. The CDR3 DNA follows: TGTGCCAGCAGTCGGACAGACTCTGGAAACACCATATATTTT. The gene calls are TRBV6-6 and TRBJ1-3, with D perhaps TRBD1 (6 bases). The CDR3 has 14 amino acids. Per the germline V gene, CDR1 is MNHNY and CDR2 is SVGAGI (reference sequence). V shed 5 bases and J shed 0 bases, with 8 bases lying between them.